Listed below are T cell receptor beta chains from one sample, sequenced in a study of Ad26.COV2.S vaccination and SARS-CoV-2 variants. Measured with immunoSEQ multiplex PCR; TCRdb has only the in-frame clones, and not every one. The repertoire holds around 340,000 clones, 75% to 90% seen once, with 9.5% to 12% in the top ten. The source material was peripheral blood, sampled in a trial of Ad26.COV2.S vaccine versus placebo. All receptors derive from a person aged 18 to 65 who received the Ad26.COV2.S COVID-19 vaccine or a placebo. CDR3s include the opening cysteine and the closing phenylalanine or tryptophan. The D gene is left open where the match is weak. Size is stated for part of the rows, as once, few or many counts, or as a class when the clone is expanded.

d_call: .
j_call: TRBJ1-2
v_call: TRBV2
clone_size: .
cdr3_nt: TGTGCCAGCAGAGAGACAGCCAACTATGGCTACACCTTC
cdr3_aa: CASRETANYGYTF

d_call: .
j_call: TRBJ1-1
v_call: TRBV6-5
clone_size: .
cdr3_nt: TGTGCCAGCAGGGGGGACACTGAAGCTTTCTTT
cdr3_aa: CASRGDTEAFF

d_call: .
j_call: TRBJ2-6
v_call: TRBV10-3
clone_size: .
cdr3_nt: TGTGCCATCAGTGCCCCATCAGAGGGGCGCGCTGGGGCCAACGTCCTGACTTTC
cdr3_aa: CAISAPSEGRAGANVLTF

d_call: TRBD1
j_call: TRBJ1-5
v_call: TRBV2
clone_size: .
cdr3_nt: TGTGCCAGCAAGCGGGACAGGGGGATGGCTCAGCCCCAGCATTTT
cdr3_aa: CASKRDRGMAQPQHF

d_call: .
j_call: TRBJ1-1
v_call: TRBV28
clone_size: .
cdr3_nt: TGTGCCAGCAGCTTGGACAGTTTGAACACTGAAGCTTTCTTT
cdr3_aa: CASSLDSLNTEAFF

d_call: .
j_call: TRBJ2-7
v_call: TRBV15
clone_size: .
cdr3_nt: TGTGCCACCAGCGTAGTAGTGGCGGGCACCTCCGAGCAGTACTTC
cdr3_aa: CATSVVVAGTSEQYF

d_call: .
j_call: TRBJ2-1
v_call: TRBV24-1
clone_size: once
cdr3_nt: TGTGCCACCAGTGTCTCAGCCAACAATGAGCAGTTCTTC
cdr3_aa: CATSVSANNEQFF

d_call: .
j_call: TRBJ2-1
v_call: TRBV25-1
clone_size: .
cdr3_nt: TGTGCCAGCAGTGAACAATCACCGACCTACAATGAGCAGTTCTTC
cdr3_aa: CASSEQSPTYNEQFF

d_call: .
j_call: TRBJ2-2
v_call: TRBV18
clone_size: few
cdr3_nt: TGTGCCAGCTCACCACGGAAAGGGGGAAACACCGGGGAGCTGTTTTTT
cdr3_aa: CASSPRKGGNTGELFF

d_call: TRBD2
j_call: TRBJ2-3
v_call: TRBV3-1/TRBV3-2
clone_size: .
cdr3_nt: TGTGCCAGCAGCCAGCTAGCGGGAGGTTTAGATACGCAGTATTTT
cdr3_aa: CASSQLAGGLDTQYF

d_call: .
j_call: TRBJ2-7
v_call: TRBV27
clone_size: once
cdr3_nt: TGTGCCAGCAGTTTATTAGGCGGGCGACCGTACGAGCAGTACTTC
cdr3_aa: CASSLLGGRPYEQYF

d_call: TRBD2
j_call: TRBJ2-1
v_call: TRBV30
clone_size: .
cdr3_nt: TGTGCCTGGAGTGTGGGACTAGCGGGAGGGGATGAGCAGTTCTTC
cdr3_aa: CAWSVGLAGGDEQFF

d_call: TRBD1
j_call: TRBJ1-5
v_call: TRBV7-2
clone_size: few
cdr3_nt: TGTGCCAGCAGCAAAAGGACAGGAGTTAGCAATCAGCCCCAGCATTTT
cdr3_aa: CASSKRTGVSNQPQHF

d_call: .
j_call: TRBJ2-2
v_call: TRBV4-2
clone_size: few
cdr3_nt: TGTGCCAGCAGCCAAGATCTAGCGAACACCGGGGAGCTGTTTTTT
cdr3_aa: CASSQDLANTGELFF

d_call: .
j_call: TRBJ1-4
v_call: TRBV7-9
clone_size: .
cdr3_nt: TGTGCCAGCAGCTCGCCGGGACGCGGACGCGAAAAACTGTTTTTT
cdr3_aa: CASSSPGRGREKLFF

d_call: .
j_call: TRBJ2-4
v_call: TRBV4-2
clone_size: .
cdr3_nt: TGTGCCAGCAGCCAACAGGGTGACATTCAGTACTTC
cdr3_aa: CASSQQGDIQYF

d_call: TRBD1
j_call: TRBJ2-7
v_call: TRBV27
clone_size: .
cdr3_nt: TGTGCCAGCAGCTGGGGTAGACAGGGCAGGTACGAGCAGTACTTC
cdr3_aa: CASSWGRQGRYEQYF

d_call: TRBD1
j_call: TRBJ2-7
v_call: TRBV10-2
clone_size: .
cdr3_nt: TGCGCCAGCAGTCCAGGGACAGTGCACGGCGAGCAGTACTTC
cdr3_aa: CASSPGTVHGEQYF

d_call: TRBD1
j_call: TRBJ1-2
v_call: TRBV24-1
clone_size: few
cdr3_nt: TGTGCCACCAGTGACCCTACAGGGGATGGAGGCTACACCTTC
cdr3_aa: CATSDPTGDGGYTF

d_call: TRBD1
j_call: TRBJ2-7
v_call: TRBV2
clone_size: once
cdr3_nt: TGTGCCAGCAGGGACAGGGGGCTATTCACTTCCTACGAGCAGTACTTC
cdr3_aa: CASRDRGLFTSYEQYF

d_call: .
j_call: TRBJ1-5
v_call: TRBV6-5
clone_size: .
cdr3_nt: TGTGCCAGCAGTTACGCAGGGCCATCTCAGCCCCAGCATTTT
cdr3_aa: CASSYAGPSQPQHF

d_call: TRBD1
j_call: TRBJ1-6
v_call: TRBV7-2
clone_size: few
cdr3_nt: TGTGCCAGCAGCAAGGGACAGTATAATTCACCCCTCCACTTT
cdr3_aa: CASSKGQYNSPLHF

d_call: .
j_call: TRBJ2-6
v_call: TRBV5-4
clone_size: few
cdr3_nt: TGTGCCAGCAGCTTGGAGGGCTCTGGGGCCAACGTCCTGACTTTC
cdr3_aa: CASSLEGSGANVLTF

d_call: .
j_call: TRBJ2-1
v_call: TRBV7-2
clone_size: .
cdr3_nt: TGTGCCAGCAGCTTATGGGCCGGGAGTAACGATGAGCAGTTCTTC
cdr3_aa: CASSLWAGSNDEQFF

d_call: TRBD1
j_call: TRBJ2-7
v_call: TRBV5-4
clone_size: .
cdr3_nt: TGTGCCAGCAGCTTGGGGACAGGCAGCACCTACGAGCAGTACTTC
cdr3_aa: CASSLGTGSTYEQYF

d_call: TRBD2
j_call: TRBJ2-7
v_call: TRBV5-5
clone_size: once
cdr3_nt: TGTGCCAGCAGCTTGGCCGGGACTAACACCTACGAGCAGTACTTC
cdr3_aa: CASSLAGTNTYEQYF

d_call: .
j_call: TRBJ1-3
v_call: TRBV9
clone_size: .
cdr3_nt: TGTGCCAGCAGGGGGGTCCGGACCGGGCGGGACACCATATATTTT
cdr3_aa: CASRGVRTGRDTIYF

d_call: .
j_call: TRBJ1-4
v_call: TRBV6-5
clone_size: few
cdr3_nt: TGTGCCAGCAGAGTCACCGGGCCCAATGAAAAACTGTTTTTT
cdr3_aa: CASRVTGPNEKLFF

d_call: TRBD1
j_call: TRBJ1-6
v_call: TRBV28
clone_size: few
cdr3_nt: TGTGCCAGCAGTGTAGGGGGCTTAAACAATTCACCCCTCCACTTT
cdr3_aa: CASSVGGLNNSPLHF

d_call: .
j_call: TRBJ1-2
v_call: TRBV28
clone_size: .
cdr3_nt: TGTGCCAGCAGTTTACATCGCGGCTACACCTTC
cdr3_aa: CASSLHRGYTF

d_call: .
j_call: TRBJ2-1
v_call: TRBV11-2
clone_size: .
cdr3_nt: TGTGCCAGCAGCCCATACAATGAGCAGTTCTTC
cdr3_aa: CASSPYNEQFF

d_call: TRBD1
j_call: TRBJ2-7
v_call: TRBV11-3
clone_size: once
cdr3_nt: TGTGCCAGCAGCCGTGGACAGGACTACGAGCAGTACTTC
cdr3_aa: CASSRGQDYEQYF

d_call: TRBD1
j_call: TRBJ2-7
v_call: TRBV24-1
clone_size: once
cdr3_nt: TGTGCCACCAGTGATACTAACCGACAGGGGAACGAGCAGTACTTC
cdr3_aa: CATSDTNRQGNEQYF

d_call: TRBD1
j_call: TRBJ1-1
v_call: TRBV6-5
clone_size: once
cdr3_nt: TGTGCCAGCAGACGACAGGGGACGGACACTGAAGCTTTCTTT
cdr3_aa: CASRRQGTDTEAFF

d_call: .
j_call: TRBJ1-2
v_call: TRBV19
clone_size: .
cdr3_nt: TGTGCCAGTAGCTCGCTCGGGGCCGGCTATGGCTACACCTTC
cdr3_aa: CASSSLGAGYGYTF

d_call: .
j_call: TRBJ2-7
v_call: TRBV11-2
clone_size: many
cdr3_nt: TGTGCCAGCAGCTTAGTCGTTATTGGACGGACCTACGAGCAGTACTTC
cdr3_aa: CASSLVVIGRTYEQYF

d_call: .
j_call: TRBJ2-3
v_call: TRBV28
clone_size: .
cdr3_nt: TGTGCCAGTTTACCTCTGACCTACACAGATACGCAGTATTTT
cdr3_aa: CASLPLTYTDTQYF

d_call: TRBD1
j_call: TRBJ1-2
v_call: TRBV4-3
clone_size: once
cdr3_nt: TGCGCCAGCAGCCAAGATTTGGGGGGGGACAGGGACTATGGCTACACCTTC
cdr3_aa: CASSQDLGGDRDYGYTF

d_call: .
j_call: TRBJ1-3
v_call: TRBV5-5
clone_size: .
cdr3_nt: TGTGCCAGCAGCAGGGGGGCTGGAAACACCATATATTTT
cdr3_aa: CASSRGAGNTIYF

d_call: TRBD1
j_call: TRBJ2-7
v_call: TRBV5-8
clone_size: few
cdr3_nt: TGTGCCAGCGCTGAGGGCGCCGCTGGGACAGGGGCCTACGAGCAGTACTTC
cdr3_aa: CASAEGAAGTGAYEQYF